This T cell receptor beta chain was sequenced during a study of CDR3 diversity in severe acne. TCRdb re-called the PCR reads with MiXCR, one entry per CDR3 protein. Of some 90,000 distinct CDR3 sequences in the sample, 45% to 55% are singletons; the top ten hold roughly a tenth. CDR1 and CDR2 (germline): SGHRS, YFSETQ. Trimming shortened V by 0 bases and J by 0 bases, and 7 bases separated the two germline ends. CDR3 length: 15 amino acids. V gene TRBV5-1 combines with J gene TRBJ1-3, with D unclear. Sequenced sample: blood. The clonotype comes from a male donor in good health, serving as a control. The CDR3 is CASSLGPNSGNTIYF. For the CDR3, the DNA is TGCGCCAGCAGCTTGGGACCGAACTCTGGAAACACCATATATTTT.